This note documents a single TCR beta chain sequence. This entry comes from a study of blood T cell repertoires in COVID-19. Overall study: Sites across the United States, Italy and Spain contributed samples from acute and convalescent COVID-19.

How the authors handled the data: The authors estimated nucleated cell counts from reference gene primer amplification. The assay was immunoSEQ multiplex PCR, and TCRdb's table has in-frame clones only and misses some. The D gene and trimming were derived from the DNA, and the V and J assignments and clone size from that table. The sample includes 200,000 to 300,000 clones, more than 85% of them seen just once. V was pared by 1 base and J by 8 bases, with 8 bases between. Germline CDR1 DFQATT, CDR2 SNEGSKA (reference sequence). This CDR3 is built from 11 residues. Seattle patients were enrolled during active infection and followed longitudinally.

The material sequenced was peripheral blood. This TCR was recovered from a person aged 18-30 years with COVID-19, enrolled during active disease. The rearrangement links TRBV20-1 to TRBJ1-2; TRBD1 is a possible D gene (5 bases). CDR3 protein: CSARAGVGYTF. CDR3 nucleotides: TGCAGTGCTAGAGCGGGGGTGGGCTACACCTTC.